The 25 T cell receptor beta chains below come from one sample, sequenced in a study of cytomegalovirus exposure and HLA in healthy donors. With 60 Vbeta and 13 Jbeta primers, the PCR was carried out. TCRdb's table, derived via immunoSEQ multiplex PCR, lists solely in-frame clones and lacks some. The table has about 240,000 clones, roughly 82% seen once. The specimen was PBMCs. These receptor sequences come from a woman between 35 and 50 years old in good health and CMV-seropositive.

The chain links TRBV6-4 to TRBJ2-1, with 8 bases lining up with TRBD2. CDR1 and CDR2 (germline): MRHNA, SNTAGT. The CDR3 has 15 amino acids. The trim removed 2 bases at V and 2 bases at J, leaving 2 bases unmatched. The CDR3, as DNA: TGTGCCAGCAGTGACGGGGGACTAGCCTACAATGAGCAGTTCTTC. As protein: CASSDGGLAYNEQFF.

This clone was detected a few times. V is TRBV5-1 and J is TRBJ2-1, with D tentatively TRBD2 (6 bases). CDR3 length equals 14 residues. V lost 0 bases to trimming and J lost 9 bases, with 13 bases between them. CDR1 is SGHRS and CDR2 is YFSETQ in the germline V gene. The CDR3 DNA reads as TGCGCCAGCAGCTTGGGACTAGGTGTAGGTGAGCAGTTCTTC. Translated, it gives CASSLGLGVGEQFF.

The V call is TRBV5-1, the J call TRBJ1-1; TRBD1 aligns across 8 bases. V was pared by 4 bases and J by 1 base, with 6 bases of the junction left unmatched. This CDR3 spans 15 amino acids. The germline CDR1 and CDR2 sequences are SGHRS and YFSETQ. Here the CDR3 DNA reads TGCGCCAGCAGCGTAGGACAGGGAAGGAACACTGAAGCTTTCTTT. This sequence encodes CASSVGQGRNTEAFF.

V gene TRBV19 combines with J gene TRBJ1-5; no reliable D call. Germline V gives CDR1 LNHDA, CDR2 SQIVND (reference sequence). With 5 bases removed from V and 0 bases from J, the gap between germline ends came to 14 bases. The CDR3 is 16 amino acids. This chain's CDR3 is CASSPPRRYSNQPQHF. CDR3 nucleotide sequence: TGTGCCAGTAGTCCCCCCCGGAGGTATAGCAATCAGCCCCAGCATTTT.

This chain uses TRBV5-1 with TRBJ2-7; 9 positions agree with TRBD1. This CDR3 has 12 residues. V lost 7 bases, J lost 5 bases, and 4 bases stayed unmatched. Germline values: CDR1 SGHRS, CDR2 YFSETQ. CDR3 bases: TGCGCCAGCGGGGACAGGGTCCACGAGCAGTACTTC. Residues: CASGDRVHEQYF.

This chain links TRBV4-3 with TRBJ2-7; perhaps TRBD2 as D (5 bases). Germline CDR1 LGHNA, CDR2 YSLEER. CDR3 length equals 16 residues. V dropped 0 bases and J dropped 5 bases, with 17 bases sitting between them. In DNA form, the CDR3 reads TGCGCCAGCAGCCAAGATTTCCATGCTAGCAGCAACGAGCAGTACTTC. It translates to CASSQDFHASSNEQYF.

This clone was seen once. The CDR3 loop reads CASSYHGPQEEQYF. The CDR3 nucleotides are TGTGCCAGCAGCTACCACGGACCCCAGGAGGAGCAGTACTTC. This chain connects TRBV21-1 to TRBJ2-5; TRBD2, the table's D call, was not compared with the DNA. TRBV21-1 constitutes a pseudogene. The CDR3 sequence is 14 residues long.

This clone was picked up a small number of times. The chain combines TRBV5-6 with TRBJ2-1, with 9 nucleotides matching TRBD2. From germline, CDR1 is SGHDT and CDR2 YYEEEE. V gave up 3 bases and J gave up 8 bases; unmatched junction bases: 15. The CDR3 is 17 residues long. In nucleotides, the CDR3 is TGTGCCAGCAGCTCCCTAATAGCGGGGGTGCGTGGGGATGAGCAGTTCTTC. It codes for CASSSLIAGVRGDEQFF.

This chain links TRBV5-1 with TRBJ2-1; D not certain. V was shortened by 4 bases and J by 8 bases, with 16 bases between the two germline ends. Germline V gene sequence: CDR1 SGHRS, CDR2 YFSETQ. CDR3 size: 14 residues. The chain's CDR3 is CASSPGFPVDEQFF. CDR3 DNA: TGCGCCAGCAGCCCCGGGTTCCCCGTCGATGAGCAGTTCTTC.

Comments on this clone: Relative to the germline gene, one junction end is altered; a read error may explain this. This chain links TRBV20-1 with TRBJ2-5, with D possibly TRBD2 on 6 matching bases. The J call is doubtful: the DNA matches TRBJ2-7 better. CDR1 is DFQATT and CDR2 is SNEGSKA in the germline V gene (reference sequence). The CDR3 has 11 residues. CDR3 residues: CSRGISYEQYF. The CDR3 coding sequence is TGTAGTCGGGGGATCTCCTACGAGCAGTACTTC.

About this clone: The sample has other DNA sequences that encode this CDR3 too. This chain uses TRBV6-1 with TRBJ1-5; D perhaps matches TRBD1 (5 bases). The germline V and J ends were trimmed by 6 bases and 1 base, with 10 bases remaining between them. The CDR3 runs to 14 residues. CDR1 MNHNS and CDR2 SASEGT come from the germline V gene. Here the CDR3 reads CASRRQTSNQPQHF. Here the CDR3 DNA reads TGTGCCAGCAGGAGACAGACGAGCAATCAGCCCCAGCATTTT.

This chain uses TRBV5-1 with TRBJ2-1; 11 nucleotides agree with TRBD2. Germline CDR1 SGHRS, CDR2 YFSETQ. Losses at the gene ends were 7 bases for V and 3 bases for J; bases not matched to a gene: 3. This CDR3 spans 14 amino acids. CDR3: CASRLAGNYNEQFF. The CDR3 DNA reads TGCGCCAGCCGACTAGCGGGAAACTACAATGAGCAGTTCTTC.

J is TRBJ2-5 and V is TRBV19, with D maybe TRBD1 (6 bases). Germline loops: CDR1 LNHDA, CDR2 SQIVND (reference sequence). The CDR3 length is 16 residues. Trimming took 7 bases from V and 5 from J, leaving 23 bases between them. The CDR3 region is CASKGLGHLVWETQYF. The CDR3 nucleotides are TGTGCCAGTAAGGGGCTGGGACACCTTGTTTGGGAGACCCAGTACTTC.

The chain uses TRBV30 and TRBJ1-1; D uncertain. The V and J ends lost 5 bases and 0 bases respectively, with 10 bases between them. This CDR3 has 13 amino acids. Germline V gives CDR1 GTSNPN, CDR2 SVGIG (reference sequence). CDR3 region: CAWATEMNTEAFF. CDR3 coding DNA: TGTGCCTGGGCCACAGAGATGAACACTGAAGCTTTCTTT.

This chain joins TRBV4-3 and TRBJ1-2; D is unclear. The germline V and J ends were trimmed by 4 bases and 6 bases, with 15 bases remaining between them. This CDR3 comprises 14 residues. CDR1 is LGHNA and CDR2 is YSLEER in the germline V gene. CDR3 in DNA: TGCGCCAGCAGCCCGCGACTTGACGGGGATGGCTACACCTTC. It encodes CASSPRLDGDGYTF.

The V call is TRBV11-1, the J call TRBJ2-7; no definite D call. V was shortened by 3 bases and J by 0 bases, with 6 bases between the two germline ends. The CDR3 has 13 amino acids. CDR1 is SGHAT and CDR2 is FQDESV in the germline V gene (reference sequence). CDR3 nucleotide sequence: TGTGCCAGCAGCTTCCCCAGCTCCTACGAGCAGTACTTC. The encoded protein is CASSFPSSYEQYF.

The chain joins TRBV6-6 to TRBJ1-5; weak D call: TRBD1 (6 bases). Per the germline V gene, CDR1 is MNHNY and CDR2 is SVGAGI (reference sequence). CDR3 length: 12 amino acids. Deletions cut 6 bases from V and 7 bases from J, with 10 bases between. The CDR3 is CASRGQSQPQHF. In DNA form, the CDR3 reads TGTGCCAGCAGAGGACAGTCGCAGCCCCAGCATTTT.

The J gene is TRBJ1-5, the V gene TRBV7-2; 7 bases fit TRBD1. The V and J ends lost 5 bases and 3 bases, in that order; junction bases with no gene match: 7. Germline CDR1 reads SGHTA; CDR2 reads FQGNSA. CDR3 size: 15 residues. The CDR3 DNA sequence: TGTGCCAGCAGCCGCGACAGGGTTACCAATCAGCCCCAGCATTTT. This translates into CASSRDRVTNQPQHF.

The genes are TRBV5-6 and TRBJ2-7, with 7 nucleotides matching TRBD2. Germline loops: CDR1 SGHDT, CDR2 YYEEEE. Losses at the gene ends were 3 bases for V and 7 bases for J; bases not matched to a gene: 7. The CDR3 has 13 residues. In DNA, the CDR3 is TGTGCCAGCAGCTCACTAGCGAGAGAAGAGCAGTACTTC. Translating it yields CASSSLAREEQYF.

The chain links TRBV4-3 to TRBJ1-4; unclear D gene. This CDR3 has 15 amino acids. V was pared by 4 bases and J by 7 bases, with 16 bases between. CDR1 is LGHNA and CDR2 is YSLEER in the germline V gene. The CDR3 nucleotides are TGCGCCAGCAGCCCGGCGGGAGGGCCTCGTGAAAAACTGTTTTTT. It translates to CASSPAGGPREKLFF.

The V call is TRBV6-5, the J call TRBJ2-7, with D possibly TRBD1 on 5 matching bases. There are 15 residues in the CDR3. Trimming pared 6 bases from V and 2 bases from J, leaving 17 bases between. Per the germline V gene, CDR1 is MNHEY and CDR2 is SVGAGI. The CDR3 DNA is TGTGCCAGCAGACCCCCTAGGGGCGCGACCTACGAGCAGTACTTC. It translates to CASRPPRGATYEQYF.

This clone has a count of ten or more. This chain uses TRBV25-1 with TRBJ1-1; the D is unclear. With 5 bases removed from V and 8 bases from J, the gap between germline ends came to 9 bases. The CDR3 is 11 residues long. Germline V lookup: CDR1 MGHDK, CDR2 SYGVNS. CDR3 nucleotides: TGTGCCAGCAGTACCAGTGTAGAAGCTTTCTTT. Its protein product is CASSTSVEAFF.

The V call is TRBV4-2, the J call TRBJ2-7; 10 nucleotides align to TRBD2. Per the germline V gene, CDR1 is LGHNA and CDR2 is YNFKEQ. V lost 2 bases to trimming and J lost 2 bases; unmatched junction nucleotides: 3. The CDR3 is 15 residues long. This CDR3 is CASSQPSGGTYEQYF. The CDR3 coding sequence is TGTGCCAGCAGCCAACCTAGCGGGGGAACCTACGAGCAGTACTTC.

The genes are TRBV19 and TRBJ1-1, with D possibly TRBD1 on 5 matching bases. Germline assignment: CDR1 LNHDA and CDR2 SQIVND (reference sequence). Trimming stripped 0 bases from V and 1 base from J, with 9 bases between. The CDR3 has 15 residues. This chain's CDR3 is CASSIEKGRNTEAFF. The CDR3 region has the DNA TGTGCCAGTAGTATAGAAAAGGGGCGGAACACTGAAGCTTTCTTT.

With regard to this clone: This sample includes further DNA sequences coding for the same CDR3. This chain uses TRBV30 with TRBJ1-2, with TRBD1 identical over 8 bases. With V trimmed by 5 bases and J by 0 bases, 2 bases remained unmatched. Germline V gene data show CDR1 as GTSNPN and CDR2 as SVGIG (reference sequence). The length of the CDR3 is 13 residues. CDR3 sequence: CAWGTGANYGYTF. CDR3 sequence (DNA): TGTGCCTGGGGGACAGGAGCTAACTATGGCTACACCTTC.